The T cell receptor (beta chain) described here comes from a study of cytomegalovirus exposure and HLA in healthy donors. The PCR employed 60 Vbeta primers together with 13 Jbeta primers. Assay used: immunoSEQ multiplex PCR; TCRdb lists only in-frame clones, some missing. The sample totals under 200,000 clones. The CDR3 sequence is 15 residues long. Germline V lookup: CDR1 SGHTA, CDR2 FQGNSA. The V gene end was trimmed by 5 bases and the J gene end by 4 bases; junction bases not matched to a gene: 6. The TCR originated in a man aged 25 to 45 in good health and CMV-seronegative. Material: PBMCs. This rearrangement joins TRBV7-2 to TRBJ2-3; 10 nucleotides match TRBD2. CDR3 amino acids: CASSLGLAVADTQYF. Here the CDR3 DNA reads TGTGCCAGCAGCCTCGGACTAGCGGTGGCAGATACGCAGTATTTT.